This is a list of T cell receptor beta chains from one sample in a study of shared clonotypes between healthy human individuals. The protocol was immunoSEQ multiplex PCR, while the TCRdb copy is restricted to in-frame clones and leaves out a portion. The sample yields approximately 1.4 million clones, under 99% seen once. The sample taken for sequencing was naive CD4+ T cells sorted from blood. Every receptor here comes from a young man in good health. Both conserved end residues are part of each CDR3. The D gene is left open where the match is weak. Size is omitted from some rows. Given values are once, few, many or a class for expanded clones.

clone_size: NA; d_call: NA; j_call: TRBJ2-6; v_call: TRBV7-2; cdr3_nt: TGTGCCAGCAGCTTAGTTGCTGGGGCCAACGTCCTGACTTTC; cdr3_aa: CASSLVAGANVLTF
clone_size: NA; d_call: TRBD1; j_call: TRBJ2-2; v_call: TRBV5-1; cdr3_nt: TGCGCCAGCTCGCCTACGACAGGGCGCACCGGGGAGCTGTTTTTT; cdr3_aa: CASSPTTGRTGELFF
clone_size: NA; d_call: NA; j_call: TRBJ2-3; v_call: TRBV5-4; cdr3_nt: TGTGCCAGCAGCTTCGGTCAGCTCACAGATACGCAGTATTTT; cdr3_aa: CASSFGQLTDTQYF
clone_size: NA; d_call: TRBD1; j_call: TRBJ1-6; v_call: TRBV7-6; cdr3_nt: TGTGCCAGCAGCGTTCAGGGGGGGCACAATTCACCCCTCCACTTT; cdr3_aa: CASSVQGGHNSPLHF
clone_size: once; d_call: NA; j_call: TRBJ1-4; v_call: TRBV28; cdr3_nt: TGTGCCAGCAGTTTTTTGTCAGAAAAACTGTTTTTT; cdr3_aa: CASSFLSEKLFF
clone_size: NA; d_call: NA; j_call: TRBJ2-1; v_call: TRBV2; cdr3_nt: TGTGCCAGCAGGGGAGACTCCTACAATGAGCAGTTCTTC; cdr3_aa: CASRGDSYNEQFF
clone_size: NA; d_call: NA; j_call: TRBJ1-2; v_call: TRBV2; cdr3_nt: TGTGCCAGCACCCAATCCATGTATGGCTACACCTTC; cdr3_aa: CASTQSMYGYTF
clone_size: NA; d_call: NA; j_call: TRBJ1-1; v_call: TRBV5-5; cdr3_nt: TGTGCCAGCAGCTGGGAAATCTCGAACACTGAAGCTTTCTTT; cdr3_aa: CASSWEISNTEAFF
clone_size: NA; d_call: NA; j_call: TRBJ1-1; v_call: TRBV28; cdr3_nt: TGTGCCAGCAGTTTATATGGTCCGGGGGCAAGGGTGAACACTGAAGCTTTCTTT; cdr3_aa: CASSLYGPGARVNTEAFF
clone_size: NA; d_call: NA; j_call: TRBJ1-5; v_call: TRBV18; cdr3_nt: TGTGCCAGCTCACCCGAGACGGGGGGAGCCCAGCATTTT; cdr3_aa: CASSPETGGAQHF
clone_size: NA; d_call: NA; j_call: TRBJ2-1; v_call: TRBV6-4; cdr3_nt: TGTGCCAGCAGTGACGGAGCGGGCTCCTACAATGAGCAGTTCTTC; cdr3_aa: CASSDGAGSYNEQFF
clone_size: once; d_call: NA; j_call: TRBJ2-4; v_call: TRBV30; cdr3_nt: TGTGCCTGGAGTGTAGGGGGGAGTGGCATTCAGTACTTC; cdr3_aa: CAWSVGGSGIQYF
clone_size: once; d_call: NA; j_call: TRBJ1-3; v_call: TRBV9; cdr3_nt: TGTGCCAGCAGCGTAGTGACTACTGGAAACACCATATATTTT; cdr3_aa: CASSVVTTGNTIYF
clone_size: NA; d_call: TRBD2; j_call: TRBJ2-3; v_call: TRBV5-6; cdr3_nt: TGTGCCAGCAGCTTGCGGATGCTAGCGGGAACAGATACGCAGTATTTT; cdr3_aa: CASSLRMLAGTDTQYF
clone_size: NA; d_call: NA; j_call: TRBJ1-3; v_call: TRBV6-1; cdr3_nt: TGTGCCAGCAGTGAAATGTCAGTCGGAAACACCATATATTTT; cdr3_aa: CASSEMSVGNTIYF
clone_size: NA; d_call: NA; j_call: TRBJ2-7; v_call: TRBV5-4; cdr3_nt: TGTGCCAGCAGCGCGAAGACAGGGAGGAACGAGCAGTACTTC; cdr3_aa: CASSAKTGRNEQYF
clone_size: NA; d_call: NA; j_call: TRBJ1-3; v_call: TRBV15; cdr3_nt: TGTGCCACCAGCAGAACCGTGACGGTCTCTGGAAACACCATATATTTT; cdr3_aa: CATSRTVTVSGNTIYF
clone_size: NA; d_call: TRBD1; j_call: TRBJ2-5; v_call: TRBV29-1; cdr3_nt: TGCAGCGTTGTAGGCAGGGGGCAAGAGACCCAGTACTTC; cdr3_aa: CSVVGRGQETQYF
clone_size: NA; d_call: TRBD2; j_call: TRBJ2-1; v_call: TRBV5-1; cdr3_nt: TGCGCCAGCAGCATCAGGACTAGCAATGAGCAGTTCTTC; cdr3_aa: CASSIRTSNEQFF
clone_size: NA; d_call: NA; j_call: TRBJ1-1; v_call: TRBV19; cdr3_nt: TGTGCCAGTAAGCCACCCAGGGTCATGAACACTGAAGCTTTCTTT; cdr3_aa: CASKPPRVMNTEAFF
clone_size: NA; d_call: NA; j_call: TRBJ1-1; v_call: TRBV18; cdr3_nt: TGTGCCAGCTCACCTAATGGCGGGAACACTGAAGCTTTCTTT; cdr3_aa: CASSPNGGNTEAFF
clone_size: once; d_call: NA; j_call: TRBJ2-3; v_call: TRBV30; cdr3_nt: TGTGCCTGGACCGTAAAGGCGGCTTTAAATACGCAGTATTTT; cdr3_aa: CAWTVKAALNTQYF
clone_size: NA; d_call: NA; j_call: TRBJ2-5; v_call: TRBV5-1; cdr3_nt: TGCGCCAGCAGCTTGGGCAGGACCCTCGAGGGGACCCAGTACTTC; cdr3_aa: CASSLGRTLEGTQYF
clone_size: NA; d_call: NA; j_call: TRBJ1-1; v_call: TRBV18; cdr3_nt: TGTGCCAGCTCACCCGATTCAGCGGGCACTGAAGCTTTCTTT; cdr3_aa: CASSPDSAGTEAFF
clone_size: NA; d_call: TRBD2; j_call: TRBJ2-1; v_call: TRBV6-4; cdr3_nt: TGTGCCAGCAGTAATCAAGCGGGAGGTAACAATGAGCAGTTCTTC; cdr3_aa: CASSNQAGGNNEQFF
clone_size: NA; d_call: TRBD2; j_call: TRBJ2-1; v_call: TRBV5-1; cdr3_nt: TGCGCCAGCAGCCAAGGACTAGCGGGAGGGTCGGGCAATGAGCAGTTCTTC; cdr3_aa: CASSQGLAGGSGNEQFF
clone_size: NA; d_call: NA; j_call: TRBJ1-1; v_call: TRBV5-1; cdr3_nt: TGCGCCAGCAGCTTGGATTCACAGAGCTCGAACACTGAAGCTTTCTTT; cdr3_aa: CASSLDSQSSNTEAFF
clone_size: once; d_call: NA; j_call: TRBJ2-2; v_call: TRBV6-1; cdr3_nt: TGTGCCAGCAGTCATCAGGGGCGGAGCGGGGAGCTGTTTTTT; cdr3_aa: CASSHQGRSGELFF
clone_size: NA; d_call: NA; j_call: TRBJ2-5; v_call: TRBV5-1; cdr3_nt: TGCGCCAGCAGCTTTAAACAGGGTAATCCAGAGACCCAGTACTTC; cdr3_aa: CASSFKQGNPETQYF
clone_size: NA; d_call: NA; j_call: TRBJ2-7; v_call: TRBV6-1; cdr3_nt: TGTGCCAGCAGTGACAGCCTTCTGGAGCAGTACTTC; cdr3_aa: CASSDSLLEQYF
clone_size: NA; d_call: TRBD2; j_call: TRBJ2-5; v_call: TRBV5-1; cdr3_nt: TGCGCCAGCAGCCTTGGGACTAGCGGTGGGGAGACCCAGTACTTC; cdr3_aa: CASSLGTSGGETQYF
clone_size: once; d_call: NA; j_call: TRBJ2-5; v_call: TRBV5-1; cdr3_nt: TGCGCCAGCAGCTTCGGCGGGGTAGAGACCCAGTACTTC; cdr3_aa: CASSFGGVETQYF
clone_size: NA; d_call: NA; j_call: TRBJ2-7; v_call: TRBV6-5; cdr3_nt: TGTGCCAGCAGTTTAGCGAGTGGACAATACTACGAGCAGTACTTC; cdr3_aa: CASSLASGQYYEQYF
clone_size: NA; d_call: TRBD1; j_call: TRBJ2-5; v_call: TRBV18; cdr3_nt: TGTGCCAGCTCACCAGCGGTGGGACAGGGTGCCTCGGCCCAGTACTTC; cdr3_aa: CASSPAVGQGASAQYF
clone_size: NA; d_call: NA; j_call: TRBJ2-2; v_call: TRBV7-9; cdr3_nt: TGTGCCAGCAGCCTAGGTCCCGGGGAGCTGTTTTTT; cdr3_aa: CASSLGPGELFF
clone_size: NA; d_call: TRBD1; j_call: TRBJ2-2; v_call: TRBV5-1; cdr3_nt: TGCGCCAGCAGCTGGGGGCCAGGGGGGAACACCGGGGAGCTGTTTTTT; cdr3_aa: CASSWGPGGNTGELFF
clone_size: NA; d_call: TRBD2; j_call: TRBJ2-1; v_call: TRBV5-1; cdr3_nt: TGCGCCAGCAGCCTCGGACTAGCGGGTCCCAATGAGCAGTTCTTC; cdr3_aa: CASSLGLAGPNEQFF
clone_size: NA; d_call: TRBD2; j_call: TRBJ2-4; v_call: TRBV5-4; cdr3_nt: TGTGCCAGCAGCTTATACACTAGCGGGAGATTGGGTGTGTCCAAAAACATTCAGTACTTC; cdr3_aa: CASSLYTSGRLGVSKNIQYF
clone_size: NA; d_call: NA; j_call: TRBJ1-1; v_call: TRBV5-1; cdr3_nt: TGCGCCAGCAGCTTGGGGGGTATTGGCGGAAGGGCTGAAGCTTTCTTT; cdr3_aa: CASSLGGIGGRAEAFF